A selection of T cell receptor beta chains follows, all from one sample in a study of CD8+CD57+ T cells in acquired aplastic anemia. TCRdb passed the reads through MiXCR, listing each CDR3 protein once. Counted here are some 140,000 distinct CDR3 sequences, roughly 40% occurring once; the ten biggest clones make up 8.4%. Sequenced input: sorted CD4+, CD8+, or CD8+CD57+ T cells (not recorded which) from PBMCs. All receptors come from a human donor in good health, serving as a control. Both conserved end residues are part of each CDR3. Not every row has a clone size; where given, it reads once, few, many or a size class.

>TRBV14|-|TRBJ1-2
CASSQNSYGYTF
>TRBV3-1|many|TRBJ2-6
CASSPAGVGANVLTF
>TRBV4-1|many|TRBJ2-7
CASSQIGQGSYEQYF
>TRBV10-3|-|TRBJ1-2
CAISESPGRTFYGYTF
>TRBV5-4|-|TRBJ1-3
CASSLADRGRGGNTIYF
>TRBV10-1|-|TRBJ1-2
CASGALSRGQGAGTNYGYTF
>TRBV2|many|TRBJ2-6
CASSVSGVTGANVLTF
>TRBV7-2|once|TRBJ1-2
CASSSTSHYGYTF
>TRBV5-6|-|TRBJ2-4
CASSEDRAIIQYF
>TRBV30|many|TRBJ1-6
CAWSGGRSSSYNSPLHF
>TRBV10-2|-|TRBJ1-1
CASSLRDRNTEAFF
>TRBV7-2|-|TRBJ1-2
CASSQSGGSNYGYTF
>TRBV25-1|-|TRBJ1-1
CASSELGRVWTEAFF
>TRBV24-1|-|TRBJ2-5
CATSVSGGQETQYF
>TRBV27|many|TRBJ2-7
CASSFRTGVSYEQYF
>TRBV10-1|many|TRBJ1-2
CASSESQGRGYTF
>TRBV18|many|TRBJ1-1
CASSPWNTEAFF
>TRBV20-1|many|TRBJ2-3
CSARDVPDTQYF
>TRBV6-1|many|TRBJ1-2
CASSTAYGYTF
>TRBV14|many|TRBJ2-7
CASSQDWNWISGSYEQYF
>TRBV9|-|TRBJ2-5
CASSAGTSGGGETQYF
>TRBV10-3|-|TRBJ1-5
CAISVAGGGNEPQHF
>TRBV2|many|TRBJ2-1
CASSPGLAGGGRQFF
>TRBV6-1|few|TRBJ1-1
CASTLDPQIPEAFF
>TRBV18|-|TRBJ1-1
CASSSTGNAEAFF
>TRBV19|many|TRBJ2-5
CASSDRAGSETQYF
>TRBV2|-|TRBJ2-3
CASREQRGGPDTQYF
>TRBV30|few|TRBJ1-1
CAWGTGVGTEAFF
>TRBV25-1|-|TRBJ2-7
CASSDGVSSYEQYF
>TRBV11-1|-|TRBJ2-3
CASSRQGSDTDTQYF
>TRBV12-3/TRBV12-4|many|TRBJ1-1
CASSLAHGGNTEAFF
>TRBV2|many|TRBJ2-3
CASRRRDSADTQYF
>TRBV5-1|many|TRBJ1-1
CASSLEAGQKAFF
>TRBV5-1|many|TRBJ2-3
CASSLGTSGTDTQYF
>TRBV5-1|-|TRBJ2-1
CASSLVGQSYNEQFF